In this sample, the clone carrying this T cell receptor beta chain turned up a few times. This record belongs to a study of patients and donors after allogeneic stem cell transplantation. MiXCR, run by TCRdb on the RT-PCR reads, gives a single entry per CDR3 protein. The table lists roughly 200,000 distinct CDR3 sequences, around two fifths of them singletons. CDR3 length: 15 amino acids. The germline V gene encodes CDR1 LGHNA and CDR2 YNFKEQ. V was shortened by 1 base and J by 4 bases, with 11 bases between the two germline ends. This TCR was recovered from a human donor who was either an allogeneic HSCT recipient or a stem cell or donor lymphocyte infusion donor (not recorded which). It is not recorded whose cells these are; they may come from a transplant donor. The specimen was blood, either unsorted or a sorted T cell fraction (not recorded which). The chain is built from TRBV4-2 and TRBJ2-1; tentatively, D is TRBD2 (5 bases). The CDR3 loop is CASSQGLQDYNEQFF. In nucleotides, the CDR3 is TGTGCCAGCAGCCAAGGACTACAAGATTACAATGAGCAGTTCTTC.